These 6 T cell receptor beta chains share one sample of origin, sequenced in a study of radiation and T cells in renal cell carcinoma (dated by TCRdb to 2018 to 2020). Reading the label with the study, this specimen's time point is: blood 2 weeks post-SBRT. Reading the label with the study, this specimen's treatment or condition is: 15 Gy SBRT to primary tumor, nephrectomy 4 weeks later. Receptor libraries were prepared by the immunoSEQ multiplex PCR assay. Sourced from immuneACCESS, this table was stored by TCRdb with only in-frame sequences that have V and J called. A share of the clones is absent; for the studies checked, an unresolved V gene accounts for under half, and the remainder has no known explanation. Present in this sample are roughly 130,000 clones, 88% of which were seen just once. The ten top clones hold about 5% of the sample. Specimen: blood, collected from a patient whose treatment included radiotherapy and nephrectomy. Source of these receptors: a woman in her 70s with renal cell carcinoma.

The chain uses TRBV28 and TRBJ2-4; a weak D match, TRBD1 (5 bases). This CDR3 spans 15 amino acids. V gave up 6 bases and J gave up 1 base, with 13 bases separating them. CDR1 is MDHEN and CDR2 is SYDVKM in the germline V gene. Here the CDR3 reads CASSLTRAAKNIQYF. The DNA of the CDR3 is TGTGCCAGCAGCTTGACCAGGGCGGCCAAAAACATTCAGTACTTC.

Only a few counts were recorded for this clone. The chain couples TRBV5-1 to TRBJ1-2, with D unresolved. This CDR3 is built from 13 residues. CDR1 and CDR2 (germline): SGHRS, YFSETQ. V dropped 1 base and J dropped 4 bases, with 8 bases sitting between them. CDR3 DNA sequence: TGCGCCAGCAGCTTGTCGCAGGCCTATGGCTACACCTTC. It encodes CASSLSQAYGYTF. The full variable domain, with the rest looked up from reference TRBV5-1 and TRBJ1-2, is KAGVTQTPRYLIKTRGQQVTLSCSPISGHRSVSWYQQTPGQGLQFLFEYFSETQRNKGNFPGRFSGRQFSNSRSEMNVSTLELGDSALYLCASSLSQAYGYTFGSGTRLTVV.

V gene TRBV21-1 combines with J gene TRBJ2-2; whether TRBD2, the table's D call, matches the DNA was not checked. TRBV21-1 is a recognized pseudogene. The CDR3 runs 17 residues. CDR3 amino acids: CASSKVGRERNTGELFF. DNA for the CDR3: TGTGCCAGCAGCAAAGTTGGGAGGGAAAGGAACACCGGGGAGCTGTTTTTT.

This clone was counted a single time. The chain joins TRBV9 to TRBJ1-1; 7 bases line up with TRBD1. CDR1 is SGDLS, CDR2 YYNGEE, per germline. J was trimmed by 10 bases and V by 7 bases; bases with no gene match: 19. The CDR3 runs 15 residues. The CDR3 region has the DNA TGTGCCAGCGGCGGCCCCGGGACAGTTGATTTCCGAGCTTTCTTT. Its translation is CASGGPGTVDFRAFF.

The chain employs TRBV5-8 and TRBJ1-2; 9 nucleotides line up with TRBD1. V gave up 2 bases and J gave up 6 bases; unmatched junction bases: 8. Germline V gives CDR1 SGHTS, CDR2 YDEGEE. CDR3 length: 15 residues. Here the CDR3 DNA reads TGTGCCAGCAGCTTCTCAACCAACAGGGGGCATGGCTACACCTTC. Its translation is CASSFSTNRGHGYTF. Full variable domain (rest looked up from reference TRBV5-8 and TRBJ1-2): EAGVTQSPTHLIKTRGQQATLRCSPISGHTSVYWYQQALGLGLQFLLWYDEGEERNRGNFPPRFSGRQFPNYSSELNVNALELEDSALYLCASSFSTNRGHGYTFGSGTRLTVV.

This chain joins TRBV7-2 and TRBJ2-3, with 10 bases lining up with TRBD2. CDR1 SGHTA and CDR2 FQGNSA come from the germline V gene. The CDR3 loop spans 15 amino acids. The V segment lost 4 bases and the J segment 6 bases; nucleotides outside the gene matches: 7. DNA of the CDR3: TGTGCCAGCAGCTCCCAGCGGGGGGGAGGGGATACGCAGTATTTT. The encoded protein is CASSSQRGGGDTQYF.